This T cell receptor (beta chain) came from a study of graft-versus-host responses after intestinal transplantation. At the level of the study: Each of the recipients got a multivisceral, liver-intestinal, or isolated intestinal transplant.

Some clones are missing from TCRdb's copy, which holds only in-frame ones; the method was immunoSEQ multiplex PCR. Among about 96,000 clones, roughly 90% were seen once, and the ten largest hold around 0.17%. Turning to this clone: Its antigen remains unknown.

The CDR3 sequence is 15 residues long. Germline V lookup: CDR1 KGHSH, CDR2 LQKENI. V dropped 3 bases and J dropped 2; count of bases not matched to a gene: 5. This TCR was sampled from a human donor who received an intestinal transplant. The V and J genes are TRBV18 and TRBJ2-5, with TRBD2 identical over 8 bases. The specimen was unstimulated CD4+ T cells sorted from spleen or lymph node cells, collected before intestinal transplant. The CDR3 region is CASSPLLAAQETQYF. DNA for the CDR3: TGTGCCAGCTCACCCTTACTAGCGGCGCAAGAGACCCAGTACTTC.